This is a list of T cell receptor beta chains from one sample in a study of blood T cells in healthy people across ages. TCRdb passed the 5' RACE reads through MiXCR, listing each CDR3 protein once. This sample has some 1,500,000 distinct CDR3 sequences, with 35% to 45% found just once. Specimen: blood. These receptors were obtained from a young woman in good health. The CDR3 runs from the conserved cysteine through the conserved F or W. Fields, in order: clone size, V gene, CDR3 length, D gene, J gene, CDR3 protein, CDR3 DNA. A D gene is named only where the DNA matches it firmly. A row's size may be missing; if present it is once, few, many or a size class.

>-|TRBV7-9|16|-|TRBJ2-7
CASSLPWTHQRYEQYF
TGTGCCAGCAGCTTACCCTGGACCCATCAGCGCTACGAGCAGTACTTC
>few|TRBV3-1|18|TRBD2|TRBJ2-2
CASSQSPLLAGVTGELFF
TGTGCCAGCAGCCAATCCCCCCTACTAGCGGGGGTAACCGGGGAGCTGTTTTTT
>-|TRBV6-6|16|TRBD1|TRBJ1-2
CASSYSGQGALHGYTF
TGTGCCAGCAGTTACTCCGGACAGGGGGCCCTCCATGGCTACACCTTC
>-|TRBV29-1|13|TRBD1|TRBJ1-4
CSVSDRGNEKLFF
TGCAGCGTTTCAGACAGGGGAAATGAAAAACTGTTTTTT
>few|TRBV20-1|15|TRBD2|TRBJ2-3
CSARTAGGPTDTQYF
TGCAGTGCCAGAACGGCGGGAGGGCCGACAGATACGCAGTATTTT
>few|TRBV20-1|16|TRBD2|TRBJ2-7
CSARKGTSGRLNEQYF
TGCAGTGCTAGAAAAGGGACTAGCGGGAGGCTGAACGAGCAGTACTTC
>-|TRBV6-5|18|TRBD1|TRBJ1-3
CASSYSAGGSISGNTIYF
TGTGCCAGCAGTTACTCGGCAGGGGGCTCGATCTCTGGAAACACCATATATTTT
>-|TRBV20-1|13|-|TRBJ2-7
CSAAWVAEYEQYF
TGCAGTGCTGCCTGGGTAGCGGAATACGAGCAGTACTTC
>few|TRBV6-5|15|TRBD2|TRBJ2-1
CASRYAGGGYNEQFF
TGTGCCAGCAGATACGCGGGGGGAGGGTACAATGAGCAGTTCTTC
>-|TRBV20-1|14|TRBD2|TRBJ2-3
CSAHGRRGTDTQYF
TGCAGTGCTCACGGGAGGAGGGGAACAGATACGCAGTATTTT
>-|TRBV3-1|15|-|TRBJ2-3
CASTSSAISTDTQYF
TGTGCCAGCACCTCTAGCGCGATCAGCACAGATACGCAGTATTTT
>-|TRBV29-1|13|-|TRBJ2-4
CSVGTRAKNIQYF
TGCAGCGTGGGAACTCGGGCCAAAAACATTCAGTACTTC
>-|TRBV13|17|-|TRBJ1-2
CASTQGRKHQIGYGYTF
TGTGCCAGCACCCAGGGAAGAAAGCATCAAATTGGTTATGGCTACACCTTC
>-|TRBV28|13|-|TRBJ2-5
CASSRQGWETQYF
TGTGCCAGCAGTCGTCAGGGTTGGGAGACCCAGTACTTC
>-|TRBV24-1|13|-|TRBJ1-2
CATSDWRGYGYTF
TGTGCCACCAGTGATTGGAGAGGCTATGGCTACACCTTC
>-|TRBV27|15|-|TRBJ2-1
CASSLSLSPYNEQFF
TGTGCCAGCAGTTTATCACTGAGCCCCTACAATGAGCAGTTCTTC
>-|TRBV7-6|13|-|TRBJ1-4
CASSLAWSEKLFF
TGTGCCAGCAGCTTAGCTTGGTCGGAAAAACTGTTTTTT
>-|TRBV6-5|16|TRBD1|TRBJ2-7
CASSYSPGTGVYEQYF
TGTGCCAGCAGTTATTCCCCCGGGACAGGGGTCTACGAGCAGTACTTC
>-|TRBV15|14|-|TRBJ2-5
CATSRDRFQETQYF
TGTGCCACCAGCAGAGACAGGTTCCAAGAGACCCAGTACTTC
>-|TRBV6-1|15|TRBD1|TRBJ1-6
CASSARDRHNSPLHF
TGTGCCAGCAGTGCGCGGGACAGGCATAATTCACCCCTCCACTTT
>-|TRBV7-6|17|TRBD1|TRBJ2-3
CASSLSPWDRGTDMQYF
TGTGCCAGCAGCTTATCCCCCTGGGACAGGGGCACAGATATGCAGTATTTT
>few|TRBV20-1|14|TRBD2|TRBJ2-7
CSASTGTSNYEQYF
TGCAGTGCTAGCACCGGGACTAGCAACTACGAGCAGTACTTC
>many|TRBV7-2|16|-|TRBJ2-1
CASSLKRGTSYNEQFF
TGTGCCAGCAGCTTAAAGCGCGGGACATCCTACAATGAGCAGTTCTTC
>-|TRBV7-2|18|TRBD2|TRBJ2-7
CASSLRGLAGGPSYEQYF
TGTGCCAGCAGCTTAAGGGGACTAGCGGGGGGGCCTTCCTACGAGCAGTACTTC
>-|TRBV6-2/TRBV6-3|16|TRBD1|TRBJ1-1
CASSTWTGAGNTEAFF
TGTGCCAGCAGTACATGGACAGGGGCGGGGAACACTGAAGCTTTCTTT
>once|TRBV3-1|13|-|TRBJ2-1
CASSLQGIDEQFF
TGTGCCAGCAGCCTTCAGGGGATCGATGAGCAGTTCTTC
>few|TRBV4-1|14|-|TRBJ1-2
CASSQIWLVGGYTF
TGCGCCAGCAGCCAAATCTGGTTAGTAGGTGGCTACACCTTC
>few|TRBV29-1|13|-|TRBJ1-2
CSAEPRVNYGYTF
TGCAGCGCTGAACCCAGGGTTAACTATGGCTACACCTTC
>few|TRBV15|14|-|TRBJ1-1
CATSRDVGPWEAFF
TGTGCCACCAGCAGAGACGTGGGCCCCTGGGAAGCTTTCTTT
>-|TRBV18|13|-|TRBJ2-5
CATEPPHQETQYF
TGTGCCACCGAGCCACCACACCAAGAGACCCAGTACTTC
>-|TRBV10-3|11|-|TRBJ2-3
CGASSTDTQYF
TGTGGGGCTAGTAGCACAGATACGCAGTATTTT
>few|TRBV4-1|14|-|TRBJ1-2
CASSQDRENYGYTF
TGCGCCAGCAGCCAAGACAGGGAAAACTATGGCTACACCTTC
>-|TRBV20-1|14|-|TRBJ1-6
CSARDRTSSSPLHF
TGCAGTGCTAGAGATAGGACAAGCTCTTCACCCCTCCACTTT
>-|TRBV14|15|-|TRBJ2-7
CASSPRQNPLYEQYF
TGTGCCAGCAGTCCCCGACAGAACCCACTCTACGAGCAGTACTTC
>few|TRBV12-3/TRBV12-4|14|-|TRBJ2-1
CASTYSGHFNEQFF
TGTGCCAGCACCTACTCGGGACATTTCAATGAGCAGTTCTTC
>few|TRBV28|15|-|TRBJ1-1
CASSPQGIRGTEAFF
TGTGCCAGCAGTCCTCAGGGGATCCGGGGGACTGAAGCTTTCTTT
>few|TRBV18|11|-|TRBJ1-1
CASSLPPEAFF
TGTGCCAGCAGCTTACCCCCTGAAGCTTTCTTT
>-|TRBV12-3/TRBV12-4|14|-|TRBJ2-1
CASSPGLALRGQFF
TGTGCCAGCAGCCCCGGGCTAGCACTCAGGGGGCAGTTCTTC
>-|TRBV5-1|15|TRBD1|TRBJ1-1
CASSLDGQANTEAFF
TGCGCCAGCAGCTTGGATGGACAGGCGAACACTGAAGCTTTCTTT
>few|TRBV4-1|15|-|TRBJ2-1
CASRGWGQRTNEQFF
TGCGCCAGCAGGGGATGGGGGCAACGCACCAATGAGCAGTTCTTC
>few|TRBV5-1|15|-|TRBJ2-3
CASSSSAGRTDTQYF
TGCGCCAGCAGCTCTTCAGCGGGCCGCACAGATACGCAGTATTTT
>few|TRBV9|15|-|TRBJ1-2
CASSVSQPGIGGYTF
TGTGCCAGCAGCGTTTCCCAACCAGGGATCGGCGGCTACACCTTC
>few|TRBV7-8|14|TRBD2|TRBJ2-7
CASSITSGAYEQYF
TGTGCCAGCAGTATCACTAGCGGTGCCTACGAGCAGTACTTC
>few|TRBV20-1|15|-|TRBJ2-1
CSARGRGRSYNEQFF
TGCAGTGCTAGAGGAAGGGGCCGGTCCTACAATGAGCAGTTCTTC
>few|TRBV10-3|13|-|TRBJ2-7
CAIGQPNSYEQYF
TGTGCCATAGGCCAACCTAACTCCTACGAGCAGTACTTC
>many|TRBV7-9|13|-|TRBJ1-5
CASSLDGYQPQHF
TGTGCCAGCAGTCTGGACGGATATCAGCCCCAGCATTTT
>-|TRBV13|18|TRBD2|TRBJ2-3
CASSFGTSGGGRTDTQYF
TGTGCCAGCAGCTTCGGGACTAGCGGGGGGGGTCGCACAGATACGCAGTATTTT
>many|TRBV27|15|-|TRBJ2-1
CASSLELASYNEQFF
TGTGCCAGCAGTTTGGAATTAGCCTCCTACAATGAGCAGTTCTTC
>-|TRBV6-2/TRBV6-3|13|TRBD1|TRBJ1-1
CASSYSTGSEAFF
TGTGCCAGCAGTTACTCGACAGGGTCTGAAGCTTTCTTT
>few|TRBV13|14|-|TRBJ2-5
CASSGGNRVETQYF
TGTGCCAGCAGCGGTGGGAATAGGGTAGAGACCCAGTACTTC
>few|TRBV20-1|14|-|TRBJ1-2
CSASRQAPSYGYTF
TGCAGTGCTAGCAGACAGGCGCCATCATATGGCTACACCTTC
>once|TRBV11-2|13|-|TRBJ2-3
CASVTGLSDTQYF
TGTGCCAGCGTAACAGGATTATCAGATACGCAGTATTTT
>-|TRBV6-1|15|-|TRBJ1-5
CASSEASRDGQPQHF
TGTGCCAGCAGTGAAGCAAGCAGGGATGGTCAGCCCCAGCATTTT